This T cell receptor (beta chain) came from a study of blood T cell repertoires in COVID-19. Overall study: Collection of acute and convalescent COVID-19 samples took place in the United States, Italy and Spain.

In the authors' workflow: By means of reference gene primer amplification, nucleated cell counts were estimated. Measured with immunoSEQ multiplex PCR; TCRdb has only the in-frame clones, and not every one. That table is the source of V, J and clone size, and D and trimming were worked out from the DNA. Here the sample spans approximately 70,000 clones, around 74% being singletons. V was shortened by 6 bases and J by 6 bases, with 15 bases between the two germline ends. The CDR3 runs 14 residues. CDR1 SNHLY and CDR2 FYNNEI come from the germline V gene. Seattle's enrolled individuals joined amid active infection and were then monitored longitudinally.

Sequenced material: peripheral blood. This clonotype originated in a man in his sixties with COVID-19, enrolled during active disease. The rearrangement links TRBV2 to TRBJ1-5; TRBD1 might be the D (6 bases). The CDR3 spells CASSAGQLVQPQHF. Here the CDR3 DNA reads TGTGCCAGCAGCGCCGGACAGTTGGTTCAGCCCCAGCATTTT.